The 32 T cell receptor beta chains below all came from one sample that was sequenced in a study of spatial heterogeneity in lung cancer. Stated time point: blood at routine non-recurrence follow-up after resection. One entry per CDR3 protein results from TCRdb running MiXCR on the 5' RACE reads. This sample has 25,000 to 35,000 distinct CDR3 sequences, with roughly a tenth found just once. Sequences were derived from PBMCs, sampled at follow-up. These receptors were obtained from a female donor with early-stage non-small cell lung cancer.

The table lists this clonotype with many counts. J is TRBJ2-7 and V is TRBV28; 9 bases line up with TRBD1. J gave up 4 bases and V 7 bases, and 8 bases lay outside the gene matches. CDR1 is MDHEN, CDR2 SYDVKM, per germline. The CDR3 sequence is 14 residues long. CDR3 sequence reads: CASTPGTGLYEQYF. The DNA for the CDR3 is TGTGCCAGCACCCCCGGGACAGGGCTTTACGAGCAGTACTTC.

This clonotype was recorded at least ten times. V is TRBV7-8 and J is TRBJ1-1; maybe TRBD1 (5 bases). Germline assignment: CDR1 SGHVS and CDR2 FQNEAQ. The V and J ends lost 2 bases and 0 bases respectively, with 13 bases between them. This CDR3 region has 16 residues. DNA of the CDR3: TGTGCCAGCAGCTTACAGGGTGGAGGTATGAACACTGAAGCTTTCTTT. Translated, it gives CASSLQGGGMNTEAFF. The full variable domain, rest sourced from reference TRBV7-8 and TRBJ1-1, is GAGVSQSPRYKVAKRGQDVALRCDPISGHVSLFWYQQALGQGPEFLTYFQNEAQLDKSGLPSDRFFAERPEGSVSTLKIQRTQQEDSAVYLCASSLQGGGMNTEAFFGQGTRLTVV.

Many counts were recorded for this clonotype. V is TRBV15 and J is TRBJ2-2; D may be TRBD1 or TRBD2 (5 bases each). CDR3 size: 15 residues. Trimming stripped 1 base from V and 3 bases from J, with 9 bases between. The germline gives CDR1 LNHNV, CDR2 YYDKDF (reference sequence). As DNA, the CDR3 is TGTGCCACCAGCAGAGCGGGGACCTACACCGGGGAGCTGTTTTTT. Its protein product is CATSRAGTYTGELFF. Supplemented by reference TRBV15 and TRBJ2-2, the full variable domain reads DAMVIQNPRYQVTQFGKPVTLSCSQTLNHNVMYWYQQKSSQAPKLLFHYYDKDFNNEADTPDNFQSRRPNTSFCFLDIRSPGLGDTAMYLCATSRAGTYTGELFFGEGSRLTVL.

The DNA of the CDR3 is TGTGCCAGCAGTTCCCCCCCCCGAAGCGGGGGGGCAGATACGCAGTATTTT. Amino acids: CASSSPPRSGGADTQYF. The chain recombines TRBV6-5 with TRBJ2-3, with 10 bases matching TRBD2. Germline CDR1 and CDR2: MNHEY and SVGAGI. V shed 4 bases and J 4 bases; nucleotides not matched to a gene: 11. CDR3 length: 17 residues.

V gene TRBV7-9 combines with J gene TRBJ2-7, with 11 bases lining up with TRBD1. This CDR3 has 15 amino acids. The V and J ends lost 4 bases and 5 bases, in that order; junction bases with no gene match: 7. Germline assignment: CDR1 SEHNR and CDR2 FQNEAQ (reference sequence). The CDR3 reads CASSSRDRGIHEQYF. CDR3 in DNA: TGTGCCAGCAGCTCGCGGGACAGGGGGATACACGAGCAGTACTTC. Full variable domain (outside the CDR3, taken from reference TRBV7-9 and TRBJ2-7): DTGVSQNPRHKITKRGQNVTFRCDPISEHNRLYWYRQTLGQGPEFLTYFQNEAQLEKSRLLSDRFSAERPKGSFSTLEIQRTEQGDSAMYLCASSSRDRGIHEQYFGPGTRLTVT.

There are a few counts of this clonotype. This sequence joins TRBV7-6 and TRBJ2-7; the D is unclear. Trimming shortened V by 1 base and J by 0 bases, and 7 bases separated the two germline ends. The CDR3 has 14 amino acids. CDR1 and CDR2 from the germline V gene are SGHVS and FNYEAQ. The CDR3 nucleotides read TGTGCCAGCAGCTTAGGAGTAGGCTCCTACGAGCAGTACTTC. It encodes CASSLGVGSYEQYF.

This chain uses TRBV2 with TRBJ2-1; D possibly corresponds to TRBD1 (5 bases). Trimming took off 6 bases at V and 8 bases at J, with 11 bases between the two ends. Germline-derived CDR1 and CDR2 are SNHLY and FYNNEI. The CDR3 spans 12 residues. The CDR3 nucleotides read TGTGCCAGCAGGGTAGGGGTCGATGAGCAGTTCTTC. Its translation: CASRVGVDEQFF.

In regard to this clonotype: Possible read error: a much larger clone is one base away. This CDR3 is missing its conserved last phenylalanine or tryptophan, likely due to a read error. The chain combines TRBV5-1 with TRBJ1-1; possible D gene TRBD1, 6 bases. Trimming removed 2 bases from V and 1 base from J, with 9 bases in between. This CDR3 region has 14 residues. Looked up from germline, CDR1 is SGHRS and CDR2 is YFSETQ. The CDR3 here is CASSLDRQNTEAFY. CDR3 sequence (DNA): TGCGCCAGCAGCTTAGACAGGCAGAACACTGAAGCTTTCTAT.

This clonotype was counted a few times. This chain joins TRBV20-1 and TRBJ2-3; D is undetermined. This CDR3 is 17 amino acids long. Germline assignment: CDR1 DFQATT and CDR2 SNEGSKA (reference sequence). Here the CDR3 DNA reads TGCAGGGTGGGCTTTCCGGCGGCGTTATCTAGCACAGATACGCAGTATTTT. Its translation: CRVGFPAALSSTDTQYF.

The gene calls are TRBV5-6 and TRBJ1-5; 8 bases are shared with TRBD1. The V gene's germline CDR1 is SGHDT and CDR2 YYEEEE. With V trimmed by 4 bases and J by 2 bases, 5 bases remained unmatched. The CDR3 contains 15 residues. CDR3 amino acids: CASSGSDRGNQPQHF. CDR3 nucleotides: TGTGCCAGCAGCGGGTCGGACAGGGGCAATCAGCCCCAGCATTTT.

This clonotype was counted many times. The chain couples TRBV28 to TRBJ2-1; 8 bases agree with TRBD1. Trimming at V came to 6 bases and at J to 1 base, leaving 8 bases not matched to a gene. This CDR3 is built from 16 residues. Looked up from germline, CDR1 is MDHEN and CDR2 is SYDVKM. Written as DNA, the CDR3 is TGTGCCAGCAGCTCCGGACAGGGAGATTCCTACAATGAGCAGTTCTTC. Translating it yields CASSSGQGDSYNEQFF.

This clonotype was seen repeatedly, ten times or more. This sequence joins TRBV7-2 and TRBJ2-1; no definite D call. Trimming stripped 3 bases from V and 12 bases from J, with 12 bases between. The CDR3 contains 12 residues. Germline CDR1 is SGHTA and CDR2 is FQGNSA. The CDR3 DNA follows: TGTGCCAGCAGCTTTAGCCACGAGGTGCAGTTCTTC. Translation gives CASSFSHEVQFF.

In this sample, this clonotype turned up a few times. The chain joins TRBV14 to TRBJ2-1; maybe TRBD2 (5 bases). CDR3 size: 13 residues. V lost 4 bases and J lost 3, with 7 bases in between. Germline CDR1 SGHDN, CDR2 FVKESK. CDR3 nucleotide sequence: TGTGCCAGCAGCCCGGACTTCTACAATGAGCAGTTCTTC. It yields the protein CASSPDFYNEQFF.

The gene calls are TRBV11-2 and TRBJ1-2; TRBD1 agrees at 9 bases. CDR1 and CDR2 (germline): SGHAT, FQNNGV. The V and J ends lost 6 bases and 0 bases, in that order; junction bases with no gene match: 8. The CDR3 is 16 amino acids. CDR3 in amino acids: CASRPGQGKSNYGYTF. The CDR3 DNA is TGTGCCAGCAGGCCGGGACAGGGAAAGTCTAACTATGGCTACACCTTC.

By sample share, this clonotype is medium-sized (0.01 to 0.1%). The rearrangement uses TRBV4-1 and TRBJ1-1, with 7 bases lining up with TRBD1. The CDR3 sequence is 15 residues long. Germline trimming cut 4 bases from V and 4 bases from J; bases unmatched to any gene: 9. CDR1 is MGHRA and CDR2 is YSYEKL in the germline V gene. The DNA for the CDR3 is TGCGCCAGCAGCCTGGCGACAGGGCCCGCCACTGAAGCTTTCTTT. Translated, it gives CASSLATGPATEAFF.

This clonotype showed up just a few times. The chain carries TRBV7-9 and TRBJ1-3; TRBD1 is a possible D gene (5 bases). The ends were cut back, 2 bases at V and 0 bases at J, with 11 bases in the middle. The germline gives CDR1 SEHNR, CDR2 FQNEAQ (reference sequence). This CDR3 region has 16 residues. The CDR3 region has the DNA TGTGCCAGCAGCTTATCGGGACGTCACTCTGGAAACACCATATATTTT. Translated: CASSLSGRHSGNTIYF.

The chain joins TRBV5-1 to TRBJ1-1; D is possibly TRBD1 (6 bases). Trimming stripped 4 bases from V and 1 base from J, with 17 bases between. The CDR3 covers 16 residues. The germline V gene encodes CDR1 SGHRS and CDR2 YFSETQ. CDR3 DNA sequence: TGCGCCAGCAGCGGCCAGGGGCTTGCGGGGAACACTGAAGCTTTCTTT. It encodes CASSGQGLAGNTEAFF. Full variable domain (rest looked up from reference TRBV5-1 and TRBJ1-1): KAGVTQTPRYLIKTRGQQVTLSCSPISGHRSVSWYQQTPGQGLQFLFEYFSETQRNKGNFPGRFSGRQFSNSRSEMNVSTLELGDSALYLCASSGQGLAGNTEAFFGQGTRLTVV.

CDR3: CSAREERLGTTNTGELFF. The CDR3 DNA follows: TGCAGTGCTAGAGAAGAAAGGCTCGGGACTACGAACACCGGGGAGCTGTTTTTT. This chain joins TRBV20-1 and TRBJ2-2; the match to TRBD2 covers 7 bases. In germline, CDR1 is DFQATT, CDR2 SNEGSKA (reference sequence). CDR3 length: 18 residues. The V and J ends lost 0 bases and 0 bases, in that order; junction bases with no gene match: 10.

Ten or more counts support this clonotype. This sequence joins TRBV11-2 and TRBJ2-7, with a tentative D call TRBD2 (6 bases). CDR3 size: 14 residues. Deletions cut 5 bases from V and 3 bases from J, with 14 bases between. Germline V gene data show CDR1 as SGHAT and CDR2 as FQNNGV. This CDR3 reads CASSLPGLGYEQYF. CDR3 sequence (DNA): TGTGCCAGCAGCCTCCCGGGACTCGGCTACGAGCAGTACTTC.

This clonotype was detected ten times or more. The rearrangement links TRBV5-1 to TRBJ2-1, with D hard to call. This CDR3 is 14 amino acids long. Trimming removed 0 bases at V and 3 bases at J, with 7 bases between. Germline-derived CDR1 and CDR2 are SGHRS and YFSETQ. The CDR3 is CASSLEARYNEQFF. The CDR3 DNA reads as TGCGCCAGCAGCTTGGAAGCCCGCTACAATGAGCAGTTCTTC.

This clonotype was detected ten times or more. The V gene is TRBV11-2, the J gene TRBJ2-5, with 8 bases matching TRBD2. The CDR3 is 18 amino acids. Germline loops: CDR1 SGHAT, CDR2 FQNNGV. The junction had 16 bases not matched to a gene; V was cut back by 3 bases and J by 4 bases. The CDR3 loop is CASSLGRGGRGVSETQYF. CDR3 nucleotide sequence: TGTGCCAGCAGCTTGGGCCGGGGGGGCCGAGGAGTCTCAGAGACCCAGTACTTC. Variable domain in full (rest from reference TRBV11-2 and TRBJ2-5): EAGVAQSPRYKIIEKRQSVAFWCNPISGHATLYWYQQILGQGPKLLIQFQNNGVVDDSQLPKDRFSAERLKGVDSTLKIQPAKLEDSAVYLCASSLGRGGRGVSETQYFGPGTRLLVL.

The chain carries TRBV6-2 or TRBV6-3 and TRBJ1-5; TRBD1 might be the D (6 bases). The CDR3 covers 16 residues. Deletions cut 2 bases from V and 3 bases from J, with 14 bases between. Germline V gene lookup returns CDR1 MNHEY and CDR2 SVGEGT. CDR3 sequence reads: CASSYIAGAVNQPQHF. The DNA for the CDR3 is TGTGCCAGCAGTTACATAGCAGGGGCGGTCAATCAGCCCCAGCATTTT.

CDR3 DNA: TGCGCCAGCAGCAACTCCAGAGGGGGGCCCTTCACAGATACGCAGTATTTT. It yields the protein CASSNSRGGPFTDTQYF. This chain uses TRBV4-3 with TRBJ2-3; TRBD1 or TRBD2 may be the D gene (6 bases each). There are 17 residues in the CDR3. Germline V gene lookup returns CDR1 LGHNA and CDR2 YSLEER. V dropped 5 bases and J dropped 2 bases, with 20 bases sitting between them.

This clonotype came up many times. The rearrangement joins TRBV28 to TRBJ1-6; D remains unclear. The germline gives CDR1 MDHEN, CDR2 SYDVKM. The CDR3 contains 9 residues. V dropped 9 bases and J dropped 9 bases, with 3 bases sitting between them. The CDR3 DNA is TGTGCCAGGGCTTCACCCCTCCACTTT. It is translated as CARASPLHF.

The chain links TRBV9 to TRBJ1-5, with D uncertain. CDR3 size: 13 residues. Trimming took 3 bases from V and 3 from J, leaving 7 bases between them. Per the germline V gene, CDR1 is SGDLS and CDR2 is YYNGEE. CDR3 DNA: TGTGCCAGCAGCGCGGGTATCAATCAGCCCCAGCATTTT. This gives the protein CASSAGINQPQHF.

The rearrangement joins TRBV6-6 to TRBJ1-3; D is possibly TRBD1 (6 bases). The CDR3 is 14 residues long. V gave up 6 bases and J gave up 2 bases, with 11 bases separating them. Germline assignment: CDR1 MNHNY and CDR2 SVGAGI (reference sequence). The CDR3 DNA reads TGTGCCAGCAGAGACACAGGGACTGGAAACACCATATATTTT. It is translated as CASRDTGTGNTIYF.

This clonotype was recorded many times. J is TRBJ1-1 and V is TRBV29-1; D unresolved. Germline loops: CDR1 SQVTM, CDR2 ANQGSEA. Trimming pared 7 bases from V and 4 bases from J, leaving 7 bases between. The CDR3 totals 10 residues. CDR3 sequence (DNA): TGCAGCGCTGCGGGCACTGAAGCTTTCTTT. Translation: CSAAGTEAFF.

V is TRBV19 and J is TRBJ2-1; the match to TRBD2 covers 9 bases. This CDR3 contains 12 residues. CDR1 and CDR2 (germline): LNHDA, SQIVND (reference sequence). V shed 10 bases and J 9 bases; nucleotides not matched to a gene: 7. CDR3 sequence (DNA): TGTGCCACATCTAGCGGGGTTCGTGAGCAGTTCTTC. Its protein is CATSSGVREQFF.

This clonotype was found many times. The chain uses TRBV7-9 and TRBJ2-5; 8 positions match TRBD1. The germline gives CDR1 SEHNR, CDR2 FQNEAQ (reference sequence). This CDR3 spans 16 amino acids. V was clipped by 5 bases and J by 3 bases; unmatched bases: 11. The CDR3 DNA reads as TGTGCCAGCAGCCCTCGGACAGGGAGAGTGGAAGAGACCCAGTACTTC. Its translation is CASSPRTGRVEETQYF.

Only a few counts were recorded for this clonotype. The chain carries TRBV7-9 and TRBJ2-7; a possible D gene is TRBD2 (7 bases). The CDR3 sequence is 14 residues long. The germline V and J ends were trimmed by 7 bases and 2 bases, with 15 bases remaining between them. Germline V CDR1 and CDR2: SEHNR, FQNEAQ (reference sequence). CDR3 region: CASNSGGAAYEQYF. The CDR3 nucleotides read TGTGCCAGCAACTCGGGGGGCGCCGCCTACGAGCAGTACTTC.

This clonotype was found a few times. The chain is built from TRBV29-1 and TRBJ1-1; D remains ambiguous. In germline, CDR1 is SQVTM, CDR2 ANQGSEA. Trimming stripped 7 bases from V and 0 bases from J, with 3 bases between. This CDR3 is 10 amino acids long. CDR3 nucleotides: TGCAGCGCGGTGAACACTGAAGCTTTCTTT. Protein product: CSAVNTEAFF.

This chain uses TRBV11-2 with TRBJ2-7; D is perhaps TRBD1 (5 bases). Germline V CDR1 and CDR2: SGHAT, FQNNGV. There are 12 residues in the CDR3. Trimming removed 6 bases at V and 3 bases at J, with 9 bases between. The CDR3 here is CASRFDSYEQYF. The CDR3 DNA follows: TGTGCCAGCAGATTCGACAGCTACGAGCAGTACTTC. Using reference TRBV11-2 and TRBJ2-7 for the parts outside the CDR3, the full variable domain is EAGVAQSPRYKIIEKRQSVAFWCNPISGHATLYWYQQILGQGPKLLIQFQNNGVVDDSQLPKDRFSAERLKGVDSTLKIQPAKLEDSAVYLCASRFDSYEQYFGPGTRLTVT.